The T cell receptor (beta chain) under discussion was sequenced for a study of blood T cell repertoires in COVID-19. This clone was seen only once. Assay: immunoSEQ multiplex PCR; the TCRdb copy retains only in-frame clones and omits some. The table shows a few hundred thousand clones, with more than 85% occurring only once. CDR1 is MNHEY, CDR2 SVGEGT, per germline. V gave up 3 bases and J gave up 9 bases, with 9 bases separating them. CDR3 length: 12 residues. The source is a woman in her seventies with active or convalescent COVID-19. The sample comprised peripheral blood. The chain uses TRBV6-2 or TRBV6-3 and TRBJ1-5, with D perhaps TRBD1 (5 bases). The CDR3 is CASSYGGGPQHF. The CDR3 DNA follows: TGTGCCAGCAGTTATGGGGGGGGGCCCCAGCATTTT.